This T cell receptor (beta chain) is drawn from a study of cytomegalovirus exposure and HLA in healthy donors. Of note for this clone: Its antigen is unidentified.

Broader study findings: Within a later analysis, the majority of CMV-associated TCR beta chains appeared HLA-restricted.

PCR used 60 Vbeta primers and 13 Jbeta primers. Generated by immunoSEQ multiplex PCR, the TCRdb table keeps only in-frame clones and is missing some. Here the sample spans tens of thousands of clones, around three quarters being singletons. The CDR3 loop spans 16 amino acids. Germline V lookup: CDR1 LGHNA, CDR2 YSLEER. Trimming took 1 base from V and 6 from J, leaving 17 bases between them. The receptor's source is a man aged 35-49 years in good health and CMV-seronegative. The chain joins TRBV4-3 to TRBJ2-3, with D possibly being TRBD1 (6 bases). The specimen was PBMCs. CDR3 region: CASSQGSGTYSDTQYF. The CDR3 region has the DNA TGCGCCAGCAGCCAAGGTTCGGGGACATACTCGGATACGCAGTATTTT.